The clone carrying this T cell receptor beta chain was detected ten times or more. Its antigen is unknown. The source of the sample is a study of early T cells in non-severe SARS-CoV-2 infection. Across the whole study: Sequencing used unsorted whole-blood bulk RNA, so chains lack pairing.

As part of library construction, unique molecular identifiers were attached to individual cDNA molecules. In TCRdb, the 5' RACE reads were re-called with MiXCR into one record per CDR3 protein. The data hold about 18,000 distinct CDR3 sequences, with around 6.1% observed a single time. The study's findings and limits: The VDJdb matching leaned toward anti-spike CD8 responses and overlooked private and CD4 specificities.

The clonotype originates from an adult who was a healthcare worker with PCR-confirmed SARS-CoV-2 infection or an uninfected control (not recorded which). The sample consisted of whole blood.

The CDR3 protein is CASSIDGTSGQETQYF. The CDR3 DNA reads as TGTGCCAGTAGTATAGACGGGACTAGCGGCCAAGAGACCCAGTACTTC. The chain couples TRBV19 to TRBJ2-5, with 11 bases aligning to TRBD2. Germline V gives CDR1 LNHDA, CDR2 SQIVND (reference sequence). J was trimmed by 1 base and V by 0 bases; bases with no gene match: 1. CDR3 length: 16 amino acids.